This T cell receptor (beta chain) was found in a study of cytomegalovirus exposure and HLA in healthy donors. Study-wide findings and caveats: A few chains linked to CMV were shown in vitro to be specific for CMV antigens.

In regard to this clone: Antigen: not known.

Clones were sequenced by immunoSEQ multiplex PCR, and TCRdb holds only the in-frame ones, with some missing. Altogether about 330,000 clones are present, 87% being singletons, with the ten largest covering more than 0.9%. This clonotype was obtained from a young woman in good health and CMV-seropositive. Material: PBMCs.

The CDR3 sequence is CASSLLSGVGGYTF. CDR3 bases: TGTGCCAGCAGCTTACTGTCGGGGGTCGGTGGCTACACCTTC. This chain uses TRBV13 with TRBJ1-2; tentatively, D is TRBD1 (5 bases). The CDR3 loop spans 14 amino acids. Germline CDR1 PRHDT, CDR2 FYEKMQ (reference sequence). V was cut by 2 bases and J by 7 bases, with 14 bases left in between.